The 20 T cell receptor beta chains below come from one sample, sequenced in a study of cytomegalovirus exposure and HLA in healthy donors. 13 Jbeta primers and 60 Vbeta primers were used for the PCR. Clones were read by immunoSEQ multiplex PCR, and TCRdb kept only the in-frame ones, dropping some. The sample records about 130,000 clones, roughly 72% being singletons. Sequences were obtained from PBMCs. The receptors were sampled from a male donor in good health and CMV-seronegative.

For the CDR3, the DNA is TGCAGCGTTGCACAGGGGGGAAATTCACCCCTCCACTTT. Translation gives CSVAQGGNSPLHF. The genes are TRBV29-1 and TRBJ1-6; TRBD1 agrees at 8 bases. Trimming at V came to 4 bases and at J to 7 bases, leaving 3 bases not matched to a gene. Germline V lookup: CDR1 SQVTM, CDR2 ANQGSEA. The CDR3 runs 13 residues.

J is TRBJ2-2 and V is TRBV6-1; 7 bases line up with TRBD2. The germline V gene encodes CDR1 MNHNS and CDR2 SASEGT. With 10 bases clipped from V and 2 bases from J, the junction kept 4 bases outside the gene matches. The CDR3 totals 13 residues. The CDR3: CATGTTNTGELFF. DNA for the CDR3: TGTGCCACCGGGACTACTAACACCGGGGAGCTGTTTTTT.

The genes are TRBV10-3 and TRBJ2-1; no reliable D call. The CDR3 is 13 residues long. The germline V gene has CDR1 ENHRY and CDR2 SYGVKD. Trimming left V 6 bases short and J 1 base short, with 7 bases between. The CDR3 sequence: CAISPGSYNEQFF. The DNA of the CDR3 is TGTGCCATCAGCCCCGGTTCCTACAATGAGCAGTTCTTC.

This chain uses TRBV5-1 with TRBJ2-1; TRBD1 aligns across 7 bases. Trimming at V came to 3 bases and at J to 3 bases, leaving 6 bases not matched to a gene. CDR1 is SGHRS, CDR2 YFSETQ, per germline. The CDR3 consists of 15 residues. CDR3 coding DNA: TGCGCCAGCAGCTCTACAGGGGTGAGCTACAATGAGCAGTTCTTC. This codes for CASSSTGVSYNEQFF. Looking up the rest from reference TRBV5-1 and TRBJ2-1 gives the full variable domain: KAGVTQTPRYLIKTRGQQVTLSCSPISGHRSVSWYQQTPGQGLQFLFEYFSETQRNKGNFPGRFSGRQFSNSRSEMNVSTLELGDSALYLCASSSTGVSYNEQFFGPGTRLTVL.

This chain links TRBV19 with TRBJ1-5; maybe TRBD1 (6 bases). Germline V gene sequence: CDR1 LNHDA, CDR2 SQIVND (reference sequence). The CDR3 is 14 amino acids. Trimming shortened V by 5 bases and J by 3 bases, and 11 bases separated the two germline ends. CDR3 coding DNA: TGTGCCAGTAGTTTACAGGGTCCCAATCAGCCCCAGCATTTT. It specifies CASSLQGPNQPQHF.

With respect to this clone: Other DNA sequences within the sample encode an identical CDR3. The V and J genes are TRBV28 and TRBJ1-2; TRBD1 is a possible D gene (6 bases). Germline assignment: CDR1 MDHEN and CDR2 SYDVKM. The V end lost 5 bases, the J end lost 2 bases, and 6 bases lay between the germline ends. The CDR3 totals 12 residues. The CDR3 coding sequence is TGTGCCAGCAGTACAGGGAACTATGGCTACACCTTC. Translated, it gives CASSTGNYGYTF.

V is TRBV5-4 and J is TRBJ1-2; D is possibly TRBD1 (6 bases). The CDR3 runs to 14 residues. V was cut by 5 bases and J by 8 bases, with 19 bases left in between. Germline CDR1 reads SGHNT; CDR2 reads YYREEE (reference sequence). CDR3 amino acids: CASRMTGRGDGYTF. The CDR3 DNA sequence: TGTGCCAGCAGAATGACGGGCAGGGGTGACGGCTACACCTTC.

The chain combines TRBV27 with TRBJ2-7; 12 bases agree with TRBD2. The CDR3 loop spans 14 amino acids. Per the germline V gene, CDR1 is MNHEY and CDR2 is SMNVEV (reference sequence). Losses at the gene ends were 5 bases for V and 10 bases for J; bases not matched to a gene: 9. The CDR3 region is CASSPTSGSSEQYF. CDR3 in DNA: TGTGCCAGCAGTCCGACTAGCGGGAGTAGCGAACAGTACTTC.

V and J are TRBV11-2 and TRBJ1-1, with D hard to call. The ends were cut back, 5 bases at V and 4 bases at J, with 14 bases in the middle. CDR1 and CDR2 (germline): SGHAT, FQNNGV. The CDR3 covers 14 residues. DNA of the CDR3: TGTGCCAGCAGCCGAACCACCCCTAGCACTGAAGCTTTCTTT. The encoded protein is CASSRTTPSTEAFF.

The count of this clone is one. This chain uses TRBV6-4 with TRBJ2-1, with TRBD2 identical over 7 bases. After removal of 2 bases from V and 5 bases from J, the junction contained 3 bases not matched to a gene. Germline CDR1 reads MRHNA; CDR2 reads SNTAGT. CDR3 length equals 14 residues. As DNA, the CDR3 is TGTGCCAGCAGTGACCCGGGAGGCGACAATGAGCAGTTCTTC. Its protein product is CASSDPGGDNEQFF.

This clone came up once. This sequence joins TRBV10-3 and TRBJ2-5, with TRBD2 identical over 7 bases. The CDR3 is made up of 13 amino acids. The junction had 5 bases not matched to a gene; V was cut back by 5 bases and J by 5 bases. Per germline, CDR1 ENHRY and CDR2 SYGVKD. CDR3 loop: CAISNSGGETQYF. The CDR3 DNA reads TGTGCCATCAGTAACTCCGGGGGGGAGACCCAGTACTTC.

CDR3 loop: CASSSWGRPGHENTDTQYF. The CDR3, as DNA: TGTGCCAGCAGTTCCTGGGGAAGACCGGGACACGAAAACACAGATACGCAGTATTTT. The genes are TRBV27 and TRBJ2-3, with a possible D match to TRBD1 (6 bases). The CDR3 runs to 19 residues. Germline-derived CDR1 and CDR2 are MNHEY and SMNVEV (reference sequence). Trimming stripped 4 bases from V and 2 bases from J, with 25 bases between.

J is TRBJ2-1 and V is TRBV7-6; tentatively, D is TRBD1 (6 bases). CDR1 is SGHVS, CDR2 FNYEAQ, per germline. The CDR3 spans 15 residues. With 5 bases removed from V and 6 bases from J, the gap between germline ends came to 17 bases. The CDR3 sequence: CASSPWDKGINEQFF. CDR3 nucleotides: TGTGCCAGCAGCCCATGGGACAAGGGAATCAATGAGCAGTTCTTC.

V is TRBV6-6 and J is TRBJ2-5; perhaps TRBD1 as D (5 bases). Germline V gives CDR1 MNHNY, CDR2 SVGAGI (reference sequence). The CDR3 spans 15 residues. The germline V and J ends were trimmed by 9 bases and 5 bases, with 22 bases remaining between them. The CDR3 reads CASRHNLDSLETQYF. The CDR3 bases are TGTGCCAGTCGCCACAATCTCGACAGCTTGGAGACCCAGTACTTC.

The V gene is TRBV19, the J gene TRBJ2-1; D possibly corresponds to TRBD1 (6 bases). The CDR3 length is 16 residues. The germline V gene has CDR1 LNHDA and CDR2 SQIVND (reference sequence). V lost 0 bases, J lost 12 bases, and 21 bases lay in between. The CDR3 loop reads CASSIDLATGHYGQFF. CDR3 bases: TGTGCCAGTAGTATAGATCTGGCGACAGGTCATTATGGGCAGTTCTTC.

The chain joins TRBV28 to TRBJ2-5; 14 bases agree with TRBD2. From germline, CDR1 is MDHEN and CDR2 SYDVKM. This CDR3 is 16 amino acids long. The trim removed 1 base at V and 4 bases at J, leaving 2 bases unmatched. CDR3 DNA sequence: TGTGCCAGCAGTTTATATGGGACTAGCGGGAGAGAGACCCAGTACTTC. It is translated as CASSLYGTSGRETQYF.

This clone was detected only a few times. The chain links TRBV7-2 to TRBJ1-5, with D perhaps TRBD1 (5 bases). The CDR3 runs 14 residues. Trimming removed 3 bases from V and 6 bases from J, with 12 bases in between. Germline V gene data show CDR1 as SGHTA and CDR2 as FQGNSA. The DNA for the CDR3 is TGTGCCAGCAGCTTGCCGGAGGGGTCTCAGCCCCAGCATTTT. Translated, it gives CASSLPEGSQPQHF.

This chain links TRBV28 with TRBJ2-7; TRBD1 matches 8 bases. The germline V gene has CDR1 MDHEN and CDR2 SYDVKM. CDR3 length: 15 amino acids. V shed 5 bases and J 0 bases; nucleotides not matched to a gene: 6. CDR3 bases: TGTGCCAGCAGTGAACACAGGGGGATCTCCTACGAGCAGTACTTC. Its protein is CASSEHRGISYEQYF.

The V call is TRBV7-3, the J call TRBJ2-1; 12 bases align to TRBD2. The CDR3 has 15 residues. Germline V gives CDR1 SGHTA, CDR2 FQGTGA. Unmatched junction bases numbered 4, after V lost 5 bases and J lost 5 bases. The CDR3 reads CASSKTSGSHNEQFF. DNA of the CDR3: TGTGCCAGCAGCAAGACTAGCGGGAGCCACAATGAGCAGTTCTTC.

This clone came up once. This chain connects TRBV2 to TRBJ1-4, with D unresolved. Germline V gene data show CDR1 as SNHLY and CDR2 as FYNNEI. The CDR3 covers 17 residues. V dropped 6 bases and J dropped 0 bases, with 17 bases sitting between them. Here the CDR3 DNA reads TGTGCCAGCAGCGCCCGACACCCGCCTACAACTAATGAAAAACTGTTTTTT. Its translation is CASSARHPPTTNEKLFF.